This TCR beta chain was identified in a study of shared clonotypes between healthy human individuals. V trimming: 1 base; J trimming: 2 bases; junction bases outside the gene matches: 3. The CDR3 length is 15 residues. CDR1 MDHEN and CDR2 SYDVKM come from the germline V gene. Execution of the assay was at deep level. Here immunoSEQ multiplex PCR was the method, and the copy in TCRdb shows in-frame clones only, minus some. The table records roughly 590,000 clones, nearly 97% of them present only once. Naive CD8 cells lacked CD45RO, underwent positive selection for CCR7 and left out terminally differentiated effector memory CD45RA+ cells.

The TCR sequence derives from a woman aged 25 to 39 in good health. The chain has TRBV28 and TRBJ2-3; 7 bases agree with TRBD2. Material for sequencing was naive CD8+ T cells sorted from blood. In nucleotides, the CDR3 is TGTGCCAGCAGTTTATTGCTAGCGGCCACAGATACGCAGTATTTT. Translated, it gives CASSLLLAATDTQYF.